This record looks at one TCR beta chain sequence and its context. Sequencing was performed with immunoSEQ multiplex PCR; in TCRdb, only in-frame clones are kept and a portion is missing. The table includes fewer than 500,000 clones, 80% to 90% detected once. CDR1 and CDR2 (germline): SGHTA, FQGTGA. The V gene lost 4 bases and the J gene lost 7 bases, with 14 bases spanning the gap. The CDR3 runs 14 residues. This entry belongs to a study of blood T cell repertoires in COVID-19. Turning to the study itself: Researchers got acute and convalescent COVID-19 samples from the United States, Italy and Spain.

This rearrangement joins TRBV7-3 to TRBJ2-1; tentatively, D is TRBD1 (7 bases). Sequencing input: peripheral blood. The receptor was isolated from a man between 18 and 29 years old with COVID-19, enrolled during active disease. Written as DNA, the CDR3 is TGTGCCAGCAGCTCCCCGGCAGGGGGGAATGAGCAGTTCTTC. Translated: CASSSPAGGNEQFF.